This T cell receptor beta chain is from a study of T cells in Graves' hyperthyroidism and ophthalmopathy (dated by TCRdb to about 2019). For context, the study as a whole: Peripheral blood was collected at initial diagnosis, before any treatment. To identify distinguishing TCR V-J signatures, a discovery cohort of about 100 patients was used, comprising under 45 with Graves' ophthalmopathy and approximately 58 with stable Graves' hyperthyroidism. Whether ophthalmopathy could be predicted prospectively was tested in an independent validation cohort made up of 18 to 20 hyperthyroidism patients plus 17 patients who later progressed to ophthalmopathy. The 75 to 100 discovery patients were randomly split 7:3 into training and test sets. Thyroid tissue and blood T-cell repertoires from roughly 6 Graves' hyperthyroidism patients were also compared in the study. After blood sampling, hyperthyroidism patients were treated with methimazole at a starting dose of 30 mg daily, and ophthalmopathy patients were treated with high-dose intravenous methylprednisolone. TCR Vbeta CDR3 sequencing of 140 or so peripheral blood samples (approximately 44 ophthalmopathy, 75 hyperthyroidism and around 17 progressor patients) is reported in the paper.

This clonotype occurred once. Its antigen is unknown. No base-level quality is on record; no much larger clone is a single base apart. A single read offers scant evidence. Trimming leaves V shorter by 0 bases and J shorter by 2 bases, with the junction holding 26 bases beyond the gene matches. The CDR3 numbers 23 residues from cysteine through phenylalanine. Only the CDR3 DNA stays, 69 bases, in frame from base 1. CDR1 and CDR2, looked up from the germline V gene (reference sequence), are DFQATT and SNEGSKA. The TCR beta CDR3 regions were amplified from RNA transcripts. The first round of RT-PCR for the TCR CDR3 was performed with the HTBI primer set and the Qiagen OneStep RT-PCR kit. Libraries were constructed in a second round of multiplex PCR, after which size selection and purification were carried out. The libraries were sequenced on an Illumina HiSeq2000 using paired-end 100 bp reads. The published analysis was carried out like this. SOAPnuke was used to process the raw data, with reads discarded if the reads contained adapters or uncalled bases, had a mean Phred below 15, or lacked an exact constant-primer or identifier match. High-quality paired reads were merged using COPE v1.2.5, and each unique nucleotide sequence was defined as a clonotype. MiTCR v1.1 was used to align clonotypes to the IMGT TRBV, TRBD and TRBJ reference segments. Only V-J combinations with frequency above 0.0001, covering about 99% of repertoires, were analysed. A TCS score was defined as the ratio between F50 (clonal expansion) and ExV (chaos), using BLOSUM62-based TCRdist between CDR3 peptides within each V-J. Welch's t-statistics and random forest reduced fewer than 550 V-J features to 13, which were used in a naive Bayes classifier (R e1071). TCRdb applied fastp at Q25 and MiXCR to the public reads, then kept only in-frame beta chains. Identical CDR3 proteins give one entry, which carries the most common genes and DNA. In this record, the V and J calls reflect TCRdb's handling and not the investigators' own analysis. The sample records approximately 400,000 distinct CDR3 sequences, roughly 25% of which are singletons. Around 67% of the sample is in the top ten clones.

Here is what the overall study found, with its caveats: A 13 V-J signature model separated ophthalmopathy from stable hyperthyroidism, with 87.88% sensitivity and 81.08% specificity in cross-validation and 80%/75% in testing. Most expanded thyroid clonotypes (frequency above 0.001) were also found in blood, which suggests that blood repertoires may mirror thyroid immune responses. In validation, progression to ophthalmopathy was predicted by the model with about 70% sensitivity and 72% to 80% specificity, a median of about 6 months before onset. Sample size was not statistically predetermined, and investigators were not blinded to group allocation.

Stable Graves' hyperthyroidism was defined as no progression to ophthalmopathy during 18 months of follow-up. Hyperthyroidism patients were newly diagnosed, had a disease duration of under 2 months, and were aged 18 to 65 years. Any patient with an uncontrolled infection, another autoimmune disease, pregnancy or lactation was excluded. Diagnoses were established on the basis of clinical symptoms, serum thyroxine and TRAb, thyroid ultrasound, and orbital computed tomography. PBMCs were separated from 7.5 to 10 ml of fresh peripheral blood using Ficoll-Paque density gradient centrifugation. Total RNA was extracted with Trizol reagent, and quality was checked on an Agilent 2100 Bioanalyzer.

Specimen: blood. Rearrangement joined TRBV20-1 to TRBJ2-1; 9 central nucleotides agree with TRBD2. This clonotype was sampled from a man aged 45-60 years with Graves' hyperthyroidism. CDR3 protein: CSARDQGPGPPTGGRAAYNEQFF. The bases are TGCAGTGCTAGAGATCAAGGGCCGGGGCCGCCTACGGGCGGGAGGGCCGCCTACAATGAGCAGTTCTTC.